This T cell receptor beta chain was sequenced for a study of shared clonotypes between healthy human individuals. Study as a whole: Each donor contributed plates that comprised three CD4 naive, three CD4 memory, two CD8 naive and one CD8 memory. General observations from the study: Some clonotypes were shared by all four sorted-subset donors, while others were not shared. The non-shared ones had lower generation probabilities than the shared ones. Sharing across a few donors was seen in 4.5% to 5.5% of naive CD4 clonotypes. Depth was large, yet rarefaction showed that sorted-subset sequencing was incomplete.

V shed 3 bases and J shed 6 bases, with 14 bases lying between them. This CDR3 region has 13 residues. Germline V lookup: CDR1 GTSNPN, CDR2 SVGIG (reference sequence). The method was immunoSEQ multiplex PCR; TCRdb's version includes in-frame clones alone and lacks a portion of them. This table has millions of clones, approximately 94% appearing once. On this clone: Its antigen is currently unknown.

Positive CCR7 selection of CD45RO-negative cells yielded the naive CD8 cells, and terminally differentiated effector memory CD45RA+ cells were excluded. The receptor's source is a man between 18 and 35 years old in good health. Sequencing input: naive CD8+ T cells sorted from blood. V gene TRBV30 combines with J gene TRBJ1-2; D is uncertain. DNA for the CDR3: TGTGCCTGGAGACTAGCCGGGTCTAATGGCTACACCTTC. Amino acid sequence: CAWRLAGSNGYTF.